This is a list of T cell receptor beta chains from one sample in a study of T cells after yellow fever vaccination. From the 5' RACE reads, TCRdb called clonotypes with MiXCR, one entry per CDR3 protein. The sample includes some 390,000 distinct CDR3 sequences, 6.2% of them seen just once. The sample consisted of PBMCs, taken 5 days after the yellow fever booster vaccination. These receptor sequences come from a man aged 30 to 39 who received the YFV17D yellow fever vaccine. The CDR3 runs from the conserved cysteine through the conserved F or W. A D gene is named only where the DNA matches it firmly. The size of a clone is reported for some rows only, either as once, few or many, or as a class for expanded clones.

many	TRBV20-1	TRBJ1-2	TRBD1	TGCAGTGCTTGGACAGGGTCTGGGGGCTACACCTTC	CSAWTGSGGYTF
few	TRBV7-9	TRBJ2-5	TRBD2	TGTGCCAGCAGCTCACTAGCGGGAGCAGAGACCCAGTACTTC	CASSSLAGAETQYF
-	TRBV7-2	TRBJ2-7	TRBD1	TGTGCCAGCAGCTTCCTCGACCGGGACAGGTCCTACGAGCAGTACTTC	CASSFLDRDRSYEQYF
-	TRBV6-2/TRBV6-3	TRBJ2-7	TRBD1	TGTGCCAGCAGTCTCCAACAGGGGTTGGAGCAGTACTTC	CASSLQQGLEQYF
few	TRBV6-5	TRBJ2-2	TRBD2	TGTGCCAGCAGCCCCGAGGGACTAGTGGGCACCGGGGAGCTGTTTTTT	CASSPEGLVGTGELFF
-	TRBV12-3/TRBV12-4	TRBJ2-2	TRBD2	TGTGCCAGCAGTTTTAGCGGGCAGCACACCGGGGAGCTGTTTTTT	CASSFSGQHTGELFF
few	TRBV20-1	TRBJ2-5	TRBD2	TGCAGTGCTAGAGATACCCTCTCACTAGCGGACATAACGGCCCAGTACTTC	CSARDTLSLADITAQYF
few	TRBV21-1	TRBJ1-3	-	TGTGCCAGCAATCAGAGCTCTGGAAACACCATATATTTT	CASNQSSGNTIYF
many	TRBV2	TRBJ2-3	TRBD2	TGTGCCAGCAGTTTCCTAGCGGGAGAGGCAGATACGCAGTATTTT	CASSFLAGEADTQYF
few	TRBV20-1	TRBJ2-7	-	TGCAGTGCTAGGGCGGGGCTCGCCTACGAGCAGTACTTC	CSARAGLAYEQYF
many	TRBV4-3	TRBJ2-3	-	TGCGCCAGCAGCCAAGAGCAGGGCAATACGCAGTATTTT	CASSQEQGNTQYF
-	TRBV13	TRBJ2-5	TRBD1	TGTGCCAGCTCGCTTGATACAGGGGGCCTAGAGACCCAGTACTTC	CASSLDTGGLETQYF
-	TRBV4-2	TRBJ2-6	-	TGTGCCAGCAGCCCGAGAGTGGCTATGGGGGCGCGAGGGGCCAACGTCCTGACTTTC	CASSPRVAMGARGANVLTF
many	TRBV19	TRBJ2-2	-	TGTGCCAGCCGAACTGGTGTGGGTGACACCGGGGAGCTGTTTTTT	CASRTGVGDTGELFF
many	TRBV7-6	TRBJ1-5	-	TGTGCCAGCAGCTCCCTTGTGAATCAGCCCCAGCATTTT	CASSSLVNQPQHF
-	TRBV21-1	TRBJ1-1	-	TGTGCCAGCAGCAAAGAACGACACGGGGGGGACACTGAAGCTTTCTTT	CASSKERHGGDTEAFF
many	TRBV5-1	TRBJ2-1	-	TGCGCCAGCAGCTTGGAGGGAATGGGTTATGATGAGCAGTTCTTC	CASSLEGMGYDEQFF
-	TRBV24-1	TRBJ2-1	-	TGTGCCACCAGTGATCCGAGGGGGGGAGGCGGGAATGAGCAGTTCTTC	CATSDPRGGGGNEQFF
-	TRBV7-9	TRBJ2-1	-	TGTGCCAGCAGCTTATGGCTAACCTCCTACAATGAGCAGTTCTTC	CASSLWLTSYNEQFF
few	TRBV6-1	TRBJ1-2	-	TGTGCCAGCAGCTCCGTAGGGTCACCCAACTATGGCTACACCTTC	CASSSVGSPNYGYTF
many	TRBV20-1	TRBJ1-4	-	TGCAGTGCTAGAGGGACACTCCAAGGCGAAAAACTGTTTTTT	CSARGTLQGEKLFF
-	TRBV10-1	TRBJ2-2	-	TGCGCCAGCAGCGACCAGGGACAAGTAGCCGGGGAGCTGTTTTTT	CASSDQGQVAGELFF
few	TRBV6-5	TRBJ2-1	-	TGTGCCAGCAGTTACTCCCAAATCCAGTACAATGAGCAGTTCTTC	CASSYSQIQYNEQFF